A single sample is the source of the 18 T cell receptor beta chains below, sequenced in a study of neurological immune-mediated disorders. One entry per CDR3 protein results from TCRdb running MiXCR on the 5' RACE reads. The sample lists 55,000 or so distinct CDR3 sequences; around 4.4% were seen once. Material for sequencing was PBMCs. The receptors originated from a man between 45 and 60 years old with multiple sclerosis.

This clonotype came up many times. Here the CDR3 DNA reads TGTGCCATCAGCTCGAGAGACACCAACACTGAAGCTTTCTTT. This translates into CAISSRDTNTEAFF. The rearrangement joins TRBV10-3 to TRBJ1-1; D unresolved. V shed 6 bases and J shed 2 bases, with 13 bases lying between them. CDR3 length: 14 residues. CDR1 is ENHRY, CDR2 SYGVKD, per germline.

In its sample, this clonotype was seen many times. V is TRBV10-3 and J is TRBJ1-1, with a tentative D call TRBD1 (5 bases). CDR3 length: 14 residues. Between the trimmed V and J ends, which lost 4 bases and 1 base, there was a span of 10 bases. CDR1 is ENHRY and CDR2 is SYGVKD in the germline V gene. CDR3 region: CAISGGAANTEAFF. For the CDR3, the DNA is TGTGCCATCAGTGGTGGGGCGGCGAACACTGAAGCTTTCTTT.

This clonotype was counted ten times or more. The chain is built from TRBV20-1 and TRBJ2-1; no clear D gene. This CDR3 is built from 13 residues. In germline, CDR1 is DFQATT, CDR2 SNEGSKA (reference sequence). V lost 6 bases to trimming and J lost 8 bases, with 17 bases between them. The CDR3 DNA reads as TGCAGTGCAGCCCCCCCCACTCGCGATGAGCAGTTCTTC. It codes for CSAAPPTRDEQFF.

In this sample, this clonotype turned up a few times. V and J are TRBV20-1 and TRBJ2-1; 10 bases fit TRBD2. J lost 8 bases, V lost 0 bases, and 16 bases had no gene match. CDR1 is DFQATT and CDR2 is SNEGSKA in the germline V gene (reference sequence). This CDR3 has 18 residues. DNA for the CDR3: TGCAGTGCTAGAGATATTCGGCTAGCGGGAGAGGAGGGGTATGAGCAGTTCTTC. Translation gives CSARDIRLAGEEGYEQFF.

This clonotype was counted at least ten times. This chain uses TRBV3-1 with TRBJ2-2; 8 positions match TRBD1. Trimming removed 4 bases from V and 1 base from J; junction bases left unmatched: 11. The CDR3 covers 18 residues. CDR1 is LGHDT and CDR2 is YNNKEL in the germline V gene (reference sequence). CDR3 sequence: CASSLPLRGRRNTGELFF. CDR3 DNA: TGTGCCAGCAGCCTTCCTCTCAGGGGGCGGAGGAACACCGGGGAGCTGTTTTTT.

This clonotype was counted ten times or more. The rearrangement links TRBV5-1 to TRBJ1-1, with 8 bases matching TRBD1. The germline V gene encodes CDR1 SGHRS and CDR2 YFSETQ. The CDR3 contains 16 residues. V was pared by 4 bases and J by 1 base, with 9 bases of the junction left unmatched. CDR3 amino acids: CASSGRTGQTNTEAFF. Written as DNA, the CDR3 is TGCGCCAGCAGCGGCAGGACAGGGCAGACGAACACTGAAGCTTTCTTT.

In its sample, this clonotype was seen many times. The chain recombines TRBV10-3 with TRBJ1-1; 8 nucleotides match TRBD1. Germline assignment: CDR1 ENHRY and CDR2 SYGVKD. This CDR3 region has 15 residues. After removal of 6 bases from V and 0 bases from J, the junction contained 6 bases not matched to a gene. CDR3 in amino acids: CAISRTGPMNTEAFF. The DNA of the CDR3 is TGTGCCATCAGCCGGACAGGGCCAATGAACACTGAAGCTTTCTTT.

This clonotype was seen many times. This sequence joins TRBV20-1 and TRBJ2-7; D may be TRBD2 (7 bases). V was clipped by 1 base and J by 5 bases, with 24 bases between them. The CDR3 length is 17 residues. Germline lookup yields CDR1 DFQATT and CDR2 SNEGSKA (reference sequence). The CDR3 DNA sequence: TGCAGTGCTAGAGGAGGGAAAAAAGGGAGGGGGTTGAACGAGCAGTACTTC. This sequence encodes CSARGGKKGRGLNEQYF.

This clonotype appeared many times. The chain carries TRBV24-1 and TRBJ2-1, with 9 bases that match TRBD2. CDR1 and CDR2 from the germline V gene are KGHDR and SFDVKD. There are 15 residues in the CDR3. V shed 10 bases and J 7 bases; nucleotides not matched to a gene: 13. The CDR3 is CATNDGGTSPNEQFF. As DNA, the CDR3 is TGTGCCACAAACGACGGGGGGACTAGCCCTAATGAGCAGTTCTTC.

This clonotype was seen more than once but under ten times. The V and J genes are TRBV6-1 and TRBJ1-1; D not certain. The V end was cut by 7 bases, the J end by 5 bases, with 17 bases between. This CDR3 is built from 14 residues. Germline V lookup: CDR1 MNHNS, CDR2 SASEGT. In nucleotides, the CDR3 is TGTGCCAGCATGATTTACGTCCGGCGGACTGAAGCTTTCTTT. Translated: CASMIYVRRTEAFF.

Of note for this clonotype: At one end the junction does not follow the germline gene, possibly because of a read error. The chain couples TRBV10-1 to TRBJ2-2; 7 bases align to TRBD1. Germline V gives CDR1 WNHNN, CDR2 SYGVQD (reference sequence). The CDR3 is made up of 15 amino acids. This CDR3 reads CASSGGTANTGELFF. Written as DNA, the CDR3 is TGCGCCAGCAGTGGGGGGACAGCGAACACCGGGGAACTGTTTTTT.

This clonotype was seen at least ten times. This chain joins TRBV12-3 or TRBV12-4 and TRBJ2-1; 10 nucleotides match TRBD2. The CDR3 is 15 amino acids. J was trimmed by 3 bases and V by 5 bases; bases with no gene match: 4. CDR3 in amino acids: CASSVGTSDYNEQFF. In DNA form, the CDR3 reads TGTGCCAGCAGTGTAGGGACTAGCGACTACAATGAGCAGTTCTTC.

This clonotype was counted at least ten times. One end of the junction is discordant with germline, which a read error may explain. This chain uses TRBV2 with TRBJ2-7; possibly TRBD1 for D (5 bases). The CDR3 is 12 amino acids. Germline lookup yields CDR1 SNHLY and CDR2 FYNNEI. The CDR3 sequence: CAASRGGDEQYF. CDR3 nucleotides: TGCGCGGCATCTAGGGGTGGTGACGAGCAGTACTTC.

This clonotype was observed at least ten times. The gene calls are TRBV20-1 and TRBJ2-3, with D tentatively TRBD1 or TRBD2 (5 bases each). The CDR3 extends over 12 amino acids. In germline, CDR1 is DFQATT, CDR2 SNEGSKA (reference sequence). The CDR3: CSDRSGRDTQYF. The CDR3 bases are TGCAGCGACCGGTCGGGGCGAGATACGCAGTATTTT.

This clonotype was picked up many times. The J gene is TRBJ1-4, the V gene TRBV7-9; D ambiguous. Germline-derived CDR1 and CDR2 are SEHNR and FQNEAQ (reference sequence). V lost 3 bases to trimming and J lost 8 bases, with 16 bases between them. The CDR3 has 15 residues. CDR3 in amino acids: CASSLSDPRVEKLFF. The CDR3 nucleotides read TGTGCCAGCAGCTTGAGCGACCCCCGGGTGGAAAAACTGTTTTTT.

This clonotype has only a few counts. The junction differs from germline at one of its ends, possibly a read error. The V and J genes are TRBV28 and TRBJ1-5, with D uncertain. CDR3 length: 13 amino acids. The germline V gene encodes CDR1 MDHEN and CDR2 SYDVKM. The CDR3 spells CASSFDQYQPQNF. As DNA, the CDR3 is TGTGCCAGCAGTTTTGATCAGTATCAGCCCCAGAATTTT.

This sequence joins TRBV27 and TRBJ2-7; 9 bases align to TRBD2. Germline assignment: CDR1 MNHEY and CDR2 SMNVEV (reference sequence). V shed 7 bases, J shed 4 bases, and the junction held 11 bases outside the gene matches. This CDR3 spans 15 amino acids. The CDR3 protein is CASKRIWTSEYEQYF. The CDR3 coding sequence is TGTGCCAGCAAAAGAATATGGACTAGCGAATACGAGCAGTACTTC.

This chain links TRBV6-2 or TRBV6-3 with TRBJ2-7; D remains unclear. CDR1 MNHEY and CDR2 SVGEGT come from the germline V gene. The CDR3 sequence is 14 residues long. The V and J ends lost 2 bases and 4 bases respectively, with 12 bases between them. CDR3 nucleotide sequence: TGTGCCAGCAGTTACGGTGTGGGAACATACGAGCAGTACTTC. Its protein product is CASSYGVGTYEQYF.